These T cell receptor beta chains were read from a single sample in a study of T cell responses to AZD1222 COVID-19 vaccine. TCRdb keeps only in-frame clones here, not all; method: immunoSEQ multiplex PCR. This table has about 190,000 clones, approximately 94% appearing once. Here the sequenced sample was peripheral blood, taken on day 0 of AZD1222 vaccination. These receptors originate from an adult in good health. CDR3s include the opening cysteine and the closing phenylalanine or tryptophan. Fields, in order: V gene, J gene, clone size, CDR3 length, D gene, CDR3 DNA, CDR3 protein. The D gene is left open where the match is weak. Some rows have no size entry. The others give once, few or many, or a class for an expanded clone.

TRBV27,TRBJ1-2,-,16,-,TGTGCCAGCAGTTCACCCCGGGACACAAAACACTATGGCTACACCTTC,CASSSPRDTKHYGYTF
TRBV7-3,TRBJ1-6,-,14,-,TGTGCCAGCAGCTTAAAGGGGAGAAATTCACCCCTCCACTTT,CASSLKGRNSPLHF
TRBV3-1/TRBV3-2,TRBJ2-7,-,13,-,TGTGCCAGCAGCCCCCCGCTAGCCTACGAGCAGTACTTC,CASSPPLAYEQYF
TRBV5-4,TRBJ1-2,once,16,-,TGTGCCAGCAGCTTGGGATTAAACAGGGAAACCTATGGCTACACCTTC,CASSLGLNRETYGYTF
TRBV7-9,TRBJ2-1,-,11,-,TGTGCCAGCAGCTTAAGCAATGAGCAGTTCTTC,CASSLSNEQFF
TRBV27,TRBJ1-4,-,14,-,TGTGCCAGCAGTCAAAGCCCCTCGGCGGAAAAACTGTTTTTT,CASSQSPSAEKLFF
TRBV12-3/TRBV12-4,TRBJ2-2,-,13,-,TGTGCCAGCAGTCCCAGCGGGTCCGGGGAGCTGTTTTTT,CASSPSGSGELFF
TRBV19,TRBJ2-5,-,13,-,TGTGCCAGTATAGGGGGGAGGAAGGAGACCCAGTACTTC,CASIGGRKETQYF
TRBV5-6,TRBJ2-5,-,16,-,TGTGCCAGCAGCTCCCCGACAGGACCCTACCAAGAGACCCAGTACTTC,CASSSPTGPYQETQYF
TRBV5-6,TRBJ2-5,-,13,-,TGTGCCAGCAGCAGACAGCTCCAAGAGACCCAGTACTTC,CASSRQLQETQYF
TRBV7-8,TRBJ2-7,-,15,TRBD2,TGTGCCAGCAGCTTTTCAGAGACTAGCGGTTACGAGCAGTACTTC,CASSFSETSGYEQYF
TRBV6-5,TRBJ1-1,-,14,-,TGTGCCAGCAGCTACGCCGGGACACCCACTGAAGCTTTCTTT,CASSYAGTPTEAFF
TRBV10-3,TRBJ1-1,-,13,-,TGTGCCATCAGTGAAATTACAGGGAGTGAAGCTTTCTTT,CAISEITGSEAFF
TRBV15,TRBJ2-1,-,16,-,TGTGCCACCAGCAGAGATAAGGGGAGCTCCTACAATGAGCAGTTCTTC,CATSRDKGSSYNEQFF
TRBV28,TRBJ2-7,-,16,TRBD2,TGTGCCAGCAGTTTATGGACTAGCGGGGGCCAGGGGGAGCAGTACTTC,CASSLWTSGGQGEQYF
TRBV11-2,TRBJ2-3,-,17,TRBD2,TGTGCCAGCAGCTTAAACCGCAGGGCGCGGGAGAGGAATACGCAGTATTTT,CASSLNRRARERNTQYF
TRBV2,TRBJ1-2,-,15,TRBD1,TGTGCCAGCAGTGACGACCGACAGGGGCCAGCTGGCTACACCTTC,CASSDDRQGPAGYTF
TRBV5-1,TRBJ1-5,-,14,TRBD1,TGCGCCAGGACCCAGGGGGATAGCAATCAGCCCCAGCATTTT,CARTQGDSNQPQHF
TRBV30,TRBJ2-7,-,15,TRBD1,TGTGCCTGGAGTCAAGGACAGGGTTCCACCTACGAGCAGTACTTC,CAWSQGQGSTYEQYF
TRBV19,TRBJ2-5,-,16,-,TGTGCCAGTAGTATTTCTCGGGACATTAGGAGAGAGACCCAGTACTTC,CASSISRDIRRETQYF
TRBV7-2,TRBJ2-3,-,18,TRBD2,TGTGCCAGCAGCTTTCGGGGACTAGCGGGGGGATCCCCAGATACGCAGTATTTT,CASSFRGLAGGSPDTQYF
TRBV5-1,TRBJ1-4,-,15,TRBD1,TGCGCCAGCAGCGAAACCGGGACAGTAAATGAAAAACTGTTTTTT,CASSETGTVNEKLFF
TRBV28,TRBJ2-5,-,13,-,TGTGCCAGCAGGGGCCCCAGGAGGGAGACCCAGTACTTC,CASRGPRRETQYF
TRBV6-5,TRBJ2-2,-,13,TRBD1,TGTGCCAGCAGTCCGACAGGGCTCGGGGAGCTGTTTTTT,CASSPTGLGELFF
TRBV29-1,TRBJ1-1,-,12,-,TGCACCGCGCATCTCCCGAACACTGAAGCTTTCTTT,CTAHLPNTEAFF
TRBV9,TRBJ2-5,-,16,-,TGTGCCAGCAGCGTAGGGGCAATAGGAGCCGGAGAGACCCAGTACTTC,CASSVGAIGAGETQYF
TRBV6-5,TRBJ2-3,-,15,-,TGTGCCATTCCTCCACCGGGACGAGAAGGGGATACGCAGTATTTT,CAIPPPGREGDTQYF
TRBV11-2,TRBJ2-7,-,16,TRBD2,TGTGCCAGCAGCTTTGGACACCGCGGGAGGGCCTACGAGCAGTACTTC,CASSFGHRGRAYEQYF
TRBV9,TRBJ2-1,-,15,-,TGTGCCAGCAGCGTAAAAGGGGGGGCAGTCCATGAGCAGTTCTTC,CASSVKGGAVHEQFF
TRBV4-3,TRBJ1-1,-,14,-,TGCGCCAGCAGCCAAACAGGTATGAACACTGAAGCTTTCTTT,CASSQTGMNTEAFF
TRBV2,TRBJ1-2,-,16,TRBD1,TGTGCCACAGAAAAGGGCGGAACAGGGGGCCGCTATGGCTACACCTTC,CATEKGGTGGRYGYTF
TRBV7-2,TRBJ2-7,once,13,-,TGTGCCAGCGAGGGTTCGAGCTCCTACGAGCAGTACTTC,CASEGSSSYEQYF
TRBV6-2/TRBV6-3,TRBJ2-7,-,17,TRBD1,TGTGCCAGCAGTTACAATCCAGGGGGCGCGCGAACCTACGAGCAGTACTTC,CASSYNPGGARTYEQYF
TRBV5-1,TRBJ2-1,-,16,TRBD2,TGCGCCAGCAGCCACAGACCGGGACTAGCGGCGAATGAGCAGTTCTTC,CASSHRPGLAANEQFF
TRBV5-6,TRBJ2-2,-,15,TRBD1,TGTGCCAGCAGCCGGACAGGGGCCTACACCGGGGAGCTGTTTTTT,CASSRTGAYTGELFF
TRBV10-3,TRBJ2-1,-,13,-,TGTGCCATCGCCGGGGCAGACAACAATGAGCAGTTCTTC,CAIAGADNNEQFF
TRBV25-1,TRBJ2-7,-,18,-,TGTGCCAGCAGTGACCCCCGGTCGGCAGGGTCGAGCTCCTACGAGCAGTACTTC,CASSDPRSAGSSSYEQYF
TRBV13,TRBJ1-5,-,14,TRBD1,TGTGCCAGCAGCTCACGACAGGGGGTTCAGCCCCAGCATTTT,CASSSRQGVQPQHF
TRBV19,TRBJ2-2,-,15,-,TGTGCCAGTAGTATAGCAGGGCATCTTGCCGGGGAGCTGTTTTTT,CASSIAGHLAGELFF
TRBV27,TRBJ2-7,-,11,TRBD2,TGTGCCACTTGGGGGAGGGACGAGCAGTACTTC,CATWGRDEQYF
TRBV19,TRBJ1-5,-,14,-,TGTGCCAGTAGTACCCCGGGGGATTGGGGCCCCCAGCATTTT,CASSTPGDWGPQHF
TRBV28,TRBJ1-1,-,14,-,TGTGCCAGCAGTTTAGGGACCTCAGGCACTGAAGCTTTCTTT,CASSLGTSGTEAFF
TRBV28,TRBJ2-7,-,15,-,TGTGCCAGCAGTCTCTTCGGGACGTATTCCTACGAGCAGTACTTC,CASSLFGTYSYEQYF
TRBV5-1,TRBJ1-1,-,14,-,TGCGCCAGCAGCCAAGAACAGGTGCGCGCTGAAGCTTTCTTT,CASSQEQVRAEAFF
TRBV30,TRBJ1-2,-,13,-,TGTGCCTGGAGACAACTCGTTAACTATGGCTACACCTTC,CAWRQLVNYGYTF
TRBV5-1,TRBJ2-5,-,16,-,TGCGCCAGCAGCTTGGCCTTGGGGACGCTGGGGGAGACCCAGTACTTC,CASSLALGTLGETQYF
TRBV4-2,TRBJ2-7,-,18,TRBD2,TGTGCCAGCAGCCAGGGAGGACTAGCGGGAGGGGTCTCCTACGAGCAGTACTTC,CASSQGGLAGGVSYEQYF
TRBV5-1,TRBJ2-1,-,15,-,TGCGCCAGCAGCTTGTCAGCAGGGGCCTACAATGAGCAGTTCTTC,CASSLSAGAYNEQFF
TRBV19,TRBJ1-1,-,14,-,TGTGCCAGTAGTATGAGCAGGGTTGGCACTGAAGCTTTCTTT,CASSMSRVGTEAFF
TRBV29-1,TRBJ2-7,few,11,-,TGCAGCGCCGGCGAGACCTACGAGCAGTACTTC,CSAGETYEQYF
TRBV10-2,TRBJ1-2,-,13,TRBD1,TGCGCCAGCAGTGCCCTCCAGGGGGAAGGCTACACCTTC,CASSALQGEGYTF
TRBV6-1,TRBJ1-5,-,13,-,TGTGCCAGCAGTGAACACTCCGGGGGGCCCCAGCATTTT,CASSEHSGGPQHF
TRBV19,TRBJ2-3,-,16,TRBD2,TGTGCCAGTAGTATCGGACTAGCGGGAGGGGCAGATACGCAGTATTTT,CASSIGLAGGADTQYF